The 20 T cell receptor beta chains in this list originate from one sample, sequenced in a study of control samples from healthy donors and cancer patients (dated by TCRdb to 2019 to 2021). Libraries were made using the immunoSEQ multiplex PCR assay. TCRdb obtained this table from immuneACCESS and retained in-frame rearrangements with V and J assigned. These tables miss some clones; where compared with another copy, unresolved V genes account for less than half of the shortfall, and the remainder is unexplained. The sample table contains 50,000 or so clones; only one count was recorded for 88% of them. The ten largest clones take up approximately 4% of the sample. Sequencing input: blood. The receptor set was obtained from a man aged 45 to 65 in good health.

The chain has TRBV19 and TRBJ2-7, with D possibly TRBD1 on 5 matching bases. The CDR3 runs 15 residues. Between the trimmed V and J ends, which lost 3 bases and 6 bases, there was a span of 18 bases. Germline CDR1 reads LNHDA; CDR2 reads SQIVND (reference sequence). CDR3 bases: TGTGCCAGTAGTATGTCTCCGGACAACACTGGCGAGCAGTACTTC. It codes for CASSMSPDNTGEQYF.

The chain recombines TRBV5-1 with TRBJ1-1; TRBD1 agrees at 9 bases. This CDR3 contains 15 residues. V lost 0 bases to trimming and J lost 3 bases; unmatched junction nucleotides: 3. Looked up from germline, CDR1 is SGHRS and CDR2 is YFSETQ. The chain's CDR3 is CASSLGRTGDTEAFF. DNA of the CDR3: TGCGCCAGCAGCTTGGGAAGGACAGGGGACACTGAAGCTTTCTTT. Full variable domain (remainder filled in from reference TRBV5-1 and TRBJ1-1): KAGVTQTPRYLIKTRGQQVTLSCSPISGHRSVSWYQQTPGQGLQFLFEYFSETQRNKGNFPGRFSGRQFSNSRSEMNVSTLELGDSALYLCASSLGRTGDTEAFFGQGTRLTVV.

V gene TRBV28 combines with J gene TRBJ1-5, with D unresolved. Germline V gene data show CDR1 as MDHEN and CDR2 as SYDVKM. CDR3 length: 15 residues. With 0 bases removed from V and 4 bases from J, the gap between germline ends came to 10 bases. For the CDR3, the DNA is TGTGCCAGCAGTTTATGGGGAACATCTAATCAGCCCCAGCATTTT. Residues: CASSLWGTSNQPQHF.

The rearrangement joins TRBV29-1 to TRBJ2-7; TRBD1 agrees at 7 bases. The length of the CDR3 is 13 residues. In germline, CDR1 is SQVTM, CDR2 ANQGSEA. The junction had 3 bases not matched to a gene; V was cut back by 3 bases and J by 1 base. CDR3 DNA: TGCAGCGTTGAGGGGGACAGATCCTACGAGCAGTACTTC. Translation: CSVEGDRSYEQYF.

The chain recombines TRBV30 with TRBJ2-5; 9 nucleotides line up with TRBD2. There are 14 residues in the CDR3. The germline gives CDR1 GTSNPN, CDR2 SVGIG (reference sequence). The junction had 10 bases not matched to a gene; V was cut back by 4 bases and J by 7 bases. CDR3 sequence (DNA): TGTGCCTGGATGCGGGAGGGCCGGGTAGGGACCCAGTACTTC. Amino acid sequence: CAWMREGRVGTQYF.

V and J are TRBV24-1 and TRBJ2-1; D might be TRBD1 (5 bases). Germline V lookup: CDR1 KGHDR, CDR2 SFDVKD. CDR3 size: 15 residues. Deletions cut 3 bases from V and 3 bases from J, with 11 bases between. The CDR3 spells CATSDGADNYNEQFF. CDR3 bases: TGTGCCACCAGTGATGGGGCGGACAACTACAATGAGCAGTTCTTC.

Note on this clone: The germline gene is not matched at one end of the junction; a read error may be the cause. The identical CDR3 is also encoded by other nucleotide sequences in the sample. The genes are TRBV27 and TRBJ2-7; 9 bases match TRBD1. Germline CDR1 and CDR2: MNHEY and SMNVEV (reference sequence). This CDR3 comprises 15 residues. The DNA of the CDR3 is TGTGCCAGCAGTTTATGGGGGGACAGGGTCGGACAGCAGTACTTT. Translating gives CASSLWGDRVGQQYF.

The chain is built from TRBV11-2 and TRBJ2-3; 14 bases line up with TRBD2. V shed 8 bases, J shed 8 bases, and the junction held 15 bases outside the gene matches. The CDR3 runs to 17 residues. Germline values: CDR1 SGHAT, CDR2 FQNNGV. The CDR3 sequence: CASQGLIGLAGGGTQYF. For the CDR3, the DNA is TGTGCCAGCCAAGGCTTAATCGGACTAGCGGGAGGAGGTACGCAGTATTTT.

The chain uses TRBV29-1 and TRBJ2-2; 10 bases are shared with TRBD2. There are 13 residues in the CDR3. Germline CDR1 SQVTM, CDR2 ANQGSEA. Losses at the gene ends were 7 bases for V and 6 bases for J; bases not matched to a gene: 5. The CDR3 sequence: CSALAGVSGELFF. The CDR3 DNA follows: TGCAGCGCGCTAGCGGGAGTGTCCGGGGAGCTGTTTTTT.

The rearrangement joins TRBV5-4 to TRBJ1-2, with TRBD1 identical over 8 bases. The CDR3 extends over 13 amino acids. CDR1 is SGHNT, CDR2 YYREEE, per germline (reference sequence). J lost 3 bases, V lost 4 bases, and 2 bases had no gene match. The CDR3 nucleotides read TGTGCCAGCAGCACGGGACAGGACTATGGCTACACCTTC. Residues: CASSTGQDYGYTF. The full variable domain, in which reference TRBV5-4 and TRBJ1-2 provide the parts outside the CDR3, is ETGVTQSPTHLIKTRGQQVTLRCSSQSGHNTVSWYQQALGQGPQFIFQYYREEENGRGNFPPRFSGLQFPNYSSELNVNALELDDSALYLCASSTGQDYGYTFGSGTRLTVV.

This chain connects TRBV27 to TRBJ2-6, with a possible D match to TRBD1 (8 bases). Germline values: CDR1 MNHEY, CDR2 SMNVEV (reference sequence). This CDR3 comprises 18 residues. Trimming removed 5 bases at V and 0 bases at J, with 17 bases between. The CDR3 nucleotides read TGTGCCAGCAGTCCGTTACAGGGGGGGGGCTCTGGGGCCAACGTCCTGACTTTC. This encodes CASSPLQGGGSGANVLTF. Full variable domain (missing parts from reference TRBV27 and TRBJ2-6): EAQVTQNPRYLITVTGKKLTVTCSQNMNHEYMSWYRQDPGLGLRQIYYSMNVEVTDKGDVPEGYKVSRKEKRNFPLILESPSPNQTSLYFCASSPLQGGGSGANVLTFGAGSRLTVL.

The rearrangement links TRBV6-5 to TRBJ2-7, with a possible D match to TRBD2 (6 bases). V gave up 0 bases and J gave up 6 bases, with 15 bases separating them. This CDR3 spans 15 amino acids. Germline CDR1 is MNHEY and CDR2 is SVGAGI. CDR3 in DNA: TGTGCCAGCAGTTACTCCCGGGACTGGTTGAGCGAGCAGTACTTC. This sequence encodes CASSYSRDWLSEQYF.

In this sample, this clone turned up a few times. One end of the junction does not line up with germline, which may come from a read error. The chain couples TRBV9 to TRBJ1-1; a weak D match, TRBD1 (6 bases). The CDR3 is made up of 15 amino acids. Per the germline V gene, CDR1 is SGDLS and CDR2 is YYNGEE. The CDR3 nucleotides read TGTGCCAGCAGGGTAGGCGGGGGCCGCCTCTCTGAAGCTTTCTTT. This sequence encodes CASRVGGGRLSEAFF.

This clone has just one count. The chain employs TRBV19 and TRBJ1-1; D is possibly TRBD1 (5 bases). Per the germline V gene, CDR1 is LNHDA and CDR2 is SQIVND (reference sequence). The germline V and J ends were trimmed by 3 bases and 6 bases, with 11 bases remaining between them. This CDR3 is 13 amino acids long. DNA for the CDR3: TGTGCCAGTAGTATGTGGGGGTTTGCTGAAGCTTTCTTT. Protein: CASSMWGFAEAFF.

The rearrangement joins TRBV12-3 or TRBV12-4 to TRBJ1-2, with 7 bases lining up with TRBD1. The trim removed 4 bases at V and 4 bases at J, leaving 3 bases unmatched. The CDR3 runs to 13 residues. The CDR3 coding sequence is TGTGCCAGCAGTTCACAGGGGTTCTATGGCTACACCTTC. Protein: CASSSQGFYGYTF.

The rearrangement uses TRBV10-3 and TRBJ1-3, with D perhaps TRBD1 (6 bases). Trimming pared 6 bases from V and 3 bases from J, leaving 12 bases between. The CDR3 extends over 14 amino acids. From germline, CDR1 is ENHRY and CDR2 SYGVKD. The CDR3 coding sequence is TGTGCCATCAGCCGGGACATCAGTGGAAACACCATATATTTT. It encodes CAISRDISGNTIYF.

This chain joins TRBV5-1 and TRBJ2-2; D remains unclear. Trimming stripped 5 bases from V and 6 bases from J, with 14 bases between. Per germline, CDR1 SGHRS and CDR2 YFSETQ. This CDR3 has 14 amino acids. CDR3 DNA: TGCGCCAGCAGTATAATGTCCGAAGCCGGGGAGCTGTTTTTT. It codes for CASSIMSEAGELFF.

J is TRBJ1-5 and V is TRBV30; D uncertain. Germline CDR1 is GTSNPN and CDR2 is SVGIG (reference sequence). V gave up 1 base and J gave up 0 bases, with 4 bases separating them. The CDR3 runs 13 residues. The CDR3 here is CAWSGSSNQPQHF. DNA of the CDR3: TGTGCCTGGAGTGGAAGTAGCAATCAGCCCCAGCATTTT.

The gene calls are TRBV29-1 and TRBJ2-7; no reliable D call. Per germline, CDR1 SQVTM and CDR2 ANQGSEA. This CDR3 has 11 amino acids. The V gene lost 2 bases and the J gene lost 2 bases, with 4 bases spanning the gap. CDR3 sequence reads: CSVETTYEQYF. Here the CDR3 DNA reads TGCAGCGTTGAAACAACCTACGAGCAGTACTTC.

This sequence joins TRBV7-2 and TRBJ1-2; a possible D gene is TRBD1 (6 bases). Trimming pared 0 bases from V and 4 bases from J, leaving 21 bases between. This CDR3 has 18 amino acids. Germline-derived CDR1 and CDR2 are SGHTA and FQGNSA. The CDR3 coding sequence is TGTGCCAGCAGCTTAGCTCCCGGGGAGGTGGGGGCAGGCTATGGCTACACCTTC. The encoded protein is CASSLAPGEVGAGYGYTF. The whole variable domain, filled in from reference TRBV7-2 and TRBJ1-2, reads GAGVSQSPSNKVTEKGKDVELRCDPISGHTALYWYRQSLGQGLEFLIYFQGNSAPDKSGLPSDRFSAERTGGSVSTLTIQRTQQEDSAVYLCASSLAPGEVGAGYGYTFGSGTRLTVV.